Below, one T cell receptor beta chain is given with its context. The antigen is not known. This CDR3 is 14 amino acids long. With 3 bases removed from V and 2 bases from J, the gap between germline ends came to 10 bases. Per the original data handling: CDR3 was compared across clinicopathological groups, and the resulting differences were used to build a distant-metastasis classifier for papillary thyroid cancer. TCRdb re-called the PCR reads through MiXCR. Here the V and J calls rest on TCRdb's processing, not on the authors' analysis. The sample consists of about 30,000 clones, roughly a third of them appearing once. Each patient went into thyroid surgery without having received any treatment. This sample is part of a study of metastatic and nonmetastatic thyroid tumors. On the study more broadly: Comparison of repertoires was carried out across blood and tumor or nodule tissue from malignant and benign thyroid patients.

Overall study findings and caveats: The study reportedly found significantly higher TCR beta diversity in malignant thyroid tumors than benign nodules, in blood and tumor.

This TCR was recovered from a female donor with papillary thyroid cancer or a benign thyroid nodule (not recorded which). Some clones in this sample may be carry-over from other donors' samples. This rearrangement joins TRBV12-3 or TRBV12-4 to TRBJ1-2; D is possibly TRBD1 (5 bases). The sample taken for sequencing was tumor tissue. In nucleotides, the CDR3 is TGTGCCAGCAGTTTCCGGGACGGGAACTATGGCTACACCTTC. This gives the protein CASSFRDGNYGYTF.